This TCR beta chain derives from a study of T cell responses to AZD1222 COVID-19 vaccine. This table comes from immunoSEQ multiplex PCR, and its TCRdb copy is limited to in-frame clones, with some not included. This table holds 130,000 or so clones, 93% found once. Study conclusions and caveats: Reports indicate that nearly half of spike-specific TCRs are directed at unmutated variant regions. Regions 160-218 and 743-854 held dominance among vaccine-associated CD4 TCRs, which spanned spike. The number of AZD1222 recipients seropositive at baseline was only five or six. Most donors were white British and more were female, and clonal diversity was possibly underestimated.

Germline V gene lookup returns CDR1 SGHNT and CDR2 YYREEE (reference sequence). Unmatched junction bases numbered 8, after V lost 5 bases and J lost 5 bases. The CDR3 sequence is 15 residues long. Worth noting for this clone: Its target is unknown.

The sequence derives from an adult in good health. Sequenced here: peripheral blood, sampled on day 0 of MenACWY control vaccination. V and J are TRBV5-4 and TRBJ2-5, with 11 bases that match TRBD2. The CDR3 here is CASSEGLAVLETQYF. As DNA, the CDR3 is TGTGCCAGCAGTGAGGGACTAGCGGTCCTGGAGACCCAGTACTTC. The full variable domain, rest sourced from reference TRBV5-4 and TRBJ2-5, is ETGVTQSPTHLIKTRGQQVTLRCSSQSGHNTVSWYQQALGQGPQFIFQYYREEENGRGNFPPRFSGLQFPNYSSELNVNALELDDSALYLCASSEGLAVLETQYFGPGTRLLVL.